These 28 T cell receptor beta chains were all obtained from the same sample, sequenced in a study of vaccination effects on CD4 cells after COVID-19. Data came from immunoSEQ multiplex PCR; TCRdb stores just in-frame clones and leaves some out. This table holds around 75,000 clones, around 70% found once. These receptors have no identified antigens. After expansion with viral peptide pools in the ViraFEST assay, antigen-specific CD4+ T cells were sequenced. With 10 to 11 days of culture completed, CD4+ T cells were isolated. PCR-confirmed SARS-CoV-2 infection occurred in the person between March and December 2020. Sequenced material: CD4+ T cells from PBMCs cultured with HIV peptides, taken before COVID-19 vaccination. Sample subset: HIV-1 Nef peptide pool negative control/reference culture. All receptors come from a human donor who had a prior SARS-CoV-2 infection.

This clone was picked up a small number of times. The V call is TRBV4-1, the J call TRBJ2-7; 7 bases fit TRBD1. CDR3 size: 14 residues. The V and J ends lost 8 bases and 4 bases, in that order; junction bases with no gene match: 11. CDR1 MGHRA and CDR2 YSYEKL come from the germline V gene. The CDR3 sequence is CASGRPGQIYEQYF. CDR3 in DNA: TGCGCCAGCGGGAGACCGGGACAGATATACGAGCAGTACTTC.

The chain is built from TRBV9 and TRBJ2-3; D is undetermined. V lost 1 base and J lost 4, with 13 bases in between. Germline V gene data show CDR1 as SGDLS and CDR2 as YYNGEE. The CDR3 is 15 amino acids. The CDR3 here is CASSVTQGNPDTQYF. The CDR3 DNA reads as TGTGCCAGCAGCGTAACCCAAGGAAATCCAGATACGCAGTATTTT.

This clone was seen only a few times. The CDR3 nucleotides read TGTGCCAGCAGGGACCTCAACCCACAGTGCCCAGTCTATAATTCACCCCTCCACTTT. Amino acid sequence: CASRDLNPQCPVYNSPLHF. This chain links TRBV21-1 with TRBJ1-6. TRBV21-1 is noted as a pseudogene. This CDR3 region has 19 residues.

The CDR3 region is CASSETLEQYF. CDR3 DNA: TGTGCCAGCAGTGAAACCCTCGAGCAGTACTTC. V and J are TRBV25-1 and TRBJ2-7; no reliable D call. The germline V gene has CDR1 MGHDK and CDR2 SYGVNS. Trimming left V 2 bases short and J 6 bases short, with 5 bases between. CDR3 size: 11 residues.

This chain joins TRBV19 and TRBJ2-7; 10 bases agree with TRBD1. Germline V gene lookup returns CDR1 LNHDA and CDR2 SQIVND (reference sequence). V dropped 3 bases and J dropped 4; count of bases not matched to a gene: 6. The CDR3 is 15 amino acids. CDR3 nucleotides: TGTGCCAGTAGTATCGCCGGGACAGGGGATTACGAGCAGTACTTC. Amino acids: CASSIAGTGDYEQYF.

This clone was observed a handful of times. This chain joins TRBV28 and TRBJ1-2; D gene unclear. This CDR3 is 12 amino acids long. The V end was cut by 8 bases, the J end by 1 base, with 8 bases between. Germline CDR1 reads MDHEN; CDR2 reads SYDVKM. The CDR3 bases are TGTGCCAGCGCAGATAGTAACTATGGCTACACCTTC. It translates to CASADSNYGYTF.

This clone was counted only a few times. V and J are TRBV5-6 and TRBJ2-2; 8 nucleotides agree with TRBD2. Germline V CDR1 and CDR2: SGHDT, YYEEEE. The CDR3 length is 13 residues. After removal of 4 bases from V and 6 bases from J, the junction contained 2 bases not matched to a gene. For the CDR3, the DNA is TGTGCCAGCAGCCGGACTAGCCCCGGGGAGCTGTTTTTT. It yields the protein CASSRTSPGELFF. Complete variable domain (other parts from reference TRBV5-6 and TRBJ2-2): DAGVTQSPTHLIKTRGQQVTLRCSPKSGHDTVSWYQQALGQGPQFIFQYYEEEERQRGNFPDRFSGHQFPNYSSELNVNALLLGDSALYLCASSRTSPGELFFGEGSRLTVL.

This clone was seen just once. This chain joins TRBV7-2 and TRBJ2-2; 8 bases line up with TRBD1. Germline CDR1 reads SGHTA; CDR2 reads FQGNSA. The trim removed 6 bases at V and 6 bases at J, leaving 3 bases unmatched. This CDR3 spans 13 amino acids. The CDR3 DNA is TGTGCCAGCAGTATACAGGGGGCCGGGGAGCTGTTTTTT. This gives the protein CASSIQGAGELFF.

The rearrangement joins TRBV6-5 to TRBJ1-2; D gene uncertain. The CDR3 length is 13 residues. Trimming took off 5 bases at V and 2 bases at J, with 9 bases between the two ends. The germline V gene has CDR1 MNHEY and CDR2 SVGAGI. CDR3 nucleotide sequence: TGTGCCAGCAGTCTCCACAGAAACTATGGCTACACCTTC. Translating it yields CASSLHRNYGYTF.

This chain links TRBV19 with TRBJ1-5; a possible D gene is TRBD1 (5 bases). V was shortened by 3 bases and J by 3 bases, with 9 bases between the two germline ends. This CDR3 is built from 14 residues. Looked up from germline, CDR1 is LNHDA and CDR2 is SQIVND (reference sequence). The CDR3 region is CASSITGYNQPQHF. CDR3 bases: TGTGCCAGTAGTATCACAGGCTACAATCAGCCCCAGCATTTT.

V is TRBV18 and J is TRBJ2-7, with D possibly matching TRBD1 (7 bases). The CDR3 totals 14 residues. The germline CDR1 and CDR2 sequences are KGHSH and LQKENI. V lost 3 bases and J 5 bases, leaving 14 bases between the germline ends. In nucleotides, the CDR3 is TGTGCCAGCTCACCGTGGACAGGAGGGGACGAGCAGTACTTC. This sequence encodes CASSPWTGGDEQYF.

The J gene is TRBJ1-3, the V gene TRBV3-1 (or the pseudogene TRBV3-2); D unresolved. V lost 0 bases, J lost 4 bases, and 10 bases lay in between. Germline V gene sequence: CDR1 LGHDT, CDR2 YNNKEL (reference sequence). The CDR3 is 15 residues long. In nucleotides, the CDR3 is TGTGCCAGCAGCCAAGATCTGGTGGCGGGAAACACCATATATTTT. Protein sequence: CASSQDLVAGNTIYF.

This clone has a handful of counts. The chain employs TRBV5-5 and TRBJ2-7; a weak D match, TRBD1 (7 bases). Germline CDR1 reads SGHKS; CDR2 reads YYEKEE (reference sequence). Trimming pared 4 bases from V and 2 bases from J, leaving 19 bases between. The CDR3 consists of 16 residues. The CDR3 loop reads CASSAPPSGGPYEQYF. In DNA form, the CDR3 reads TGTGCCAGCAGCGCCCCCCCTTCAGGGGGGCCCTACGAGCAGTACTTC.

This sequence joins TRBV7-2 and TRBJ2-5; weak D call: TRBD1 (6 bases). In germline, CDR1 is SGHTA, CDR2 FQGNSA. The CDR3 spans 14 residues. V was clipped by 6 bases and J by 0 bases, with 11 bases between them. This chain's CDR3 is CASSYQGYQETQYF. CDR3 nucleotide sequence: TGTGCCAGCAGTTATCAGGGGTACCAAGAGACCCAGTACTTC.

This rearrangement joins TRBV7-9 to TRBJ1-3, with 10 bases lining up with TRBD1. Germline V lookup: CDR1 SEHNR, CDR2 FQNEAQ (reference sequence). V shed 5 bases, J shed 2 bases, and the junction held 9 bases outside the gene matches. The CDR3 length is 17 residues. CDR3 sequence reads: CASSQGQGFGAGNTIYF. As DNA, the CDR3 is TGTGCCAGCAGCCAGGGACAGGGGTTTGGAGCTGGAAACACCATATATTTT.

The chain is built from TRBV7-2 and TRBJ1-2; TRBD1 aligns across 7 bases. The V gene end was trimmed by 4 bases and the J gene end by 9 bases; junction bases not matched to a gene: 11. CDR1 and CDR2 (germline): SGHTA, FQGNSA. The CDR3 contains 14 residues. The CDR3 spells CASSSTRGGRRYTF. Here the CDR3 DNA reads TGTGCCAGCAGCTCAACCAGGGGGGGCCGACGCTACACCTTC.

The chain has TRBV6-4 and TRBJ1-1; the match to TRBD1 covers 7 bases. The length of the CDR3 is 14 residues. Trimming took 5 bases from V and 2 from J; bases not matched to a gene: 5. Germline values: CDR1 MRHNA, CDR2 SNTAGT. CDR3 in DNA: TGTGCCAGCAGTATAACAGGGGACAACACTGAAGCTTTCTTT. The encoded protein is CASSITGDNTEAFF.

The rearrangement links TRBV7-2 to TRBJ2-7; TRBD1 is a possible D gene (5 bases). The CDR3 runs to 15 residues. V lost 1 base to trimming and J lost 1 base, with 11 bases between them. Germline lookup yields CDR1 SGHTA and CDR2 FQGNSA. The DNA for the CDR3 is TGTGCCAGCAGCTTAGTGTTTTCAGGGTCCTACGAGCAGTACTTC. Protein sequence: CASSLVFSGSYEQYF.

Only one count was recorded for this clone. The chain employs TRBV5-1 and TRBJ2-2, with TRBD2 identical over 8 bases. Germline V gives CDR1 SGHRS, CDR2 YFSETQ. CDR3 size: 16 residues. Trimming removed 3 bases from V and 3 bases from J; junction bases left unmatched: 7. The CDR3 bases are TGCGCCAGCAGCTCCGGGGGGGGCCAGGACACCGGGGAGCTGTTTTTT. Its protein is CASSSGGGQDTGELFF.

This clone came up many times. This rearrangement joins TRBV19 to TRBJ2-3, with TRBD2 matching 9 bases. This CDR3 has 17 residues. Trimming took 2 bases from V and 4 from J; bases not matched to a gene: 10. Germline V CDR1 and CDR2: LNHDA, SQIVND (reference sequence). The CDR3 bases are TGTGCCAGTAGTATAATCCGAGCGGGGGGAAGAGCAGATACGCAGTATTTT. It codes for CASSIIRAGGRADTQYF.

The chain links TRBV6-5 to TRBJ1-1, with D hard to call. Germline assignment: CDR1 MNHEY and CDR2 SVGAGI. The CDR3 sequence is 12 residues long. The V gene lost 7 bases and the J gene lost 3 bases, with 9 bases spanning the gap. CDR3 DNA: TGTGCCAGCAACACGGGGTACACTGAAGCTTTCTTT. Amino acid sequence: CASNTGYTEAFF.

The chain combines TRBV27 with TRBJ2-2, with 10 bases that match TRBD2. The germline gives CDR1 MNHEY, CDR2 SMNVEV (reference sequence). Trimming removed 1 base from V and 6 bases from J; junction bases left unmatched: 14. The CDR3 loop spans 19 amino acids. This chain's CDR3 is CASSLFGLAGGLRAGELFF. CDR3 nucleotides: TGTGCCAGCAGTTTATTTGGCTTAGCGGGGGGCCTAAGGGCCGGGGAGCTGTTTTTT.

There are a few counts of this clone. The chain is built from TRBV15 and TRBJ2-7; D is ambiguous. The germline V gene has CDR1 LNHNV and CDR2 YYDKDF (reference sequence). The length of the CDR3 is 14 residues. The germline V and J ends were trimmed by 1 base and 3 bases, with 10 bases remaining between them. For the CDR3, the DNA is TGTGCCACCAGCAGAGTTGGACGGTTCTACGAGCAGTACTTC. This translates into CATSRVGRFYEQYF.

V gene TRBV19 combines with J gene TRBJ1-5; D unresolved. Germline loops: CDR1 LNHDA, CDR2 SQIVND (reference sequence). Trimming left V 0 bases short and J 6 bases short, with 18 bases between. This CDR3 is built from 17 residues. This CDR3 reads CASSIDLVSQVGQPQHF. The CDR3 DNA follows: TGTGCCAGTAGTATAGATTTGGTCTCCCAAGTCGGTCAGCCCCAGCATTTT. Full variable domain (remainder filled in from reference TRBV19 and TRBJ1-5): DGGITQSPKYLFRKEGQNVTLSCEQNLNHDAMYWYRQDPGQGLRLIYYSQIVNDFQKGDIAEGYSVSREKKESFPLTVTSAQKNPTAFYLCASSIDLVSQVGQPQHFGDGTRLSIL.

V gene TRBV4-2 combines with J gene TRBJ2-5; the D is unclear. The V end was cut by 0 bases, the J end by 1 base, with 15 bases between. The CDR3 covers 17 residues. Germline V gives CDR1 LGHNA, CDR2 YNFKEQ. The DNA for the CDR3 is TGTGCCAGCAGCCAAGACCCTTTCTCACGGATCCAAGAGACCCAGTACTTC. Translating gives CASSQDPFSRIQETQYF.

The J gene is TRBJ1-1, the V gene TRBV10-3; D is uncertain. Germline CDR1 is ENHRY and CDR2 is SYGVKD. The CDR3 contains 14 residues. The germline V and J ends were trimmed by 0 bases and 2 bases, with 7 bases remaining between them. This CDR3 is CAISESRQNTEAFF. The CDR3, as DNA: TGTGCCATCAGTGAGTCGCGACAAAACACTGAAGCTTTCTTT.

The rearrangement uses TRBV5-1 and TRBJ2-7, with 9 bases matching TRBD2. The V gene's germline CDR1 is SGHRS and CDR2 YFSETQ. The CDR3 consists of 15 residues. With 5 bases clipped from V and 0 bases from J, the junction kept 6 bases outside the gene matches. The CDR3 loop reads CASRSGGTISYEQYF. The CDR3 DNA sequence: TGCGCCAGCAGAAGCGGGGGGACTATCTCCTACGAGCAGTACTTC.

The V gene is TRBV30, the J gene TRBJ2-5; tentatively, D is TRBD1 (5 bases). The CDR3 loop spans 14 amino acids. V gave up 3 bases and J gave up 10 bases, with 21 bases separating them. Germline loops: CDR1 GTSNPN, CDR2 SVGIG (reference sequence). The CDR3 DNA reads as TGTGCCTGGAGCGTAGGCTTGTCAGGGCGTAACCAGTACTTC. This encodes CAWSVGLSGRNQYF.